Reported below is one T cell receptor beta chain. This specimen comes from a study of patients and donors after allogeneic stem cell transplantation. Each CDR3 protein is one row after TCRdb ran MiXCR on the RT-PCR reads. The sample has approximately 430,000 distinct CDR3 sequences, under 20% seen once. CDR3 length equals 14 residues. The V gene lost 3 bases and the J gene lost 1 base, with 7 bases spanning the gap. Germline V gene sequence: CDR1 MNHEY, CDR2 SVGEGT. The sample consisted of blood, either unsorted or a sorted T cell fraction (not recorded which). The rearrangement uses TRBV6-2 or TRBV6-3 and TRBJ1-5; D is ambiguous. The clonotype was recovered from a human donor who was either an allogeneic HSCT recipient or a stem cell or donor lymphocyte infusion donor (not recorded which). It is not recorded whose cells these are; they may come from a transplant donor. CDR3 loop: CASSYSRSNQPQHF. CDR3 in DNA: TGTGCCAGCAGTTATAGTCGGAGCAATCAGCCCCAGCATTTT.